What follows describes a single TCR beta chain. The germline gives CDR1 MDHEN, CDR2 SYDVKM. The CDR3 has 16 residues. The V gene end was trimmed by 5 bases and the J gene end by 4 bases; junction bases not matched to a gene: 11. Repertoires were generated with immunoSEQ multiplex PCR, while TCRdb's copy carries only in-frame clones and drops some. The sample shows about 200,000 clones, approximately 80% of them seen only once. Recruits, aged about 18 to 95 years, lived in 24 US areas. Clinical history reported by participants formed the basis on which cohorts were assigned. This specimen belongs to a study of blood T cell repertoires in COVID-19.

The TCR sequence derives from a man aged 35 to 55 who had recovered from COVID-19. Sequencing was performed on PBMCs or T cells enriched from blood (not recorded which). The chain carries TRBV28 and TRBJ2-7, with 10 bases lining up with TRBD1. This CDR3 reads CASSSNPGQGWYEQYF. DNA for the CDR3: TGTGCCAGCAGTAGCAACCCGGGACAGGGGTGGTACGAGCAGTACTTC.